This T cell receptor beta chain appears in the sequencing data of a study of cytomegalovirus exposure and HLA in healthy donors. Germline V gene lookup returns CDR1 LNHDA and CDR2 SQIVND (reference sequence). This CDR3 region has 15 residues. The ends lost 3 bases at V and 5 bases at J; junction bases unmatched: 8. 13 Jbeta primers and 60 Vbeta primers were used for the PCR. The data were produced by immunoSEQ multiplex PCR, yet TCRdb's version contains in-frame clones alone and is incomplete. The sample contains under 130,000 clones, nearly 80% of which appear only once. The sample consisted of PBMCs. J is TRBJ2-7 and V is TRBV19, with 9 bases matching TRBD2. This clonotype was obtained from a man younger than 45 in good health and CMV-seronegative. CDR3 nucleotide sequence: TGTGCCAGTAGTATTTTTTTGGCGGGAGGGGACGAGCAGTACTTC. As protein: CASSIFLAGGDEQYF.